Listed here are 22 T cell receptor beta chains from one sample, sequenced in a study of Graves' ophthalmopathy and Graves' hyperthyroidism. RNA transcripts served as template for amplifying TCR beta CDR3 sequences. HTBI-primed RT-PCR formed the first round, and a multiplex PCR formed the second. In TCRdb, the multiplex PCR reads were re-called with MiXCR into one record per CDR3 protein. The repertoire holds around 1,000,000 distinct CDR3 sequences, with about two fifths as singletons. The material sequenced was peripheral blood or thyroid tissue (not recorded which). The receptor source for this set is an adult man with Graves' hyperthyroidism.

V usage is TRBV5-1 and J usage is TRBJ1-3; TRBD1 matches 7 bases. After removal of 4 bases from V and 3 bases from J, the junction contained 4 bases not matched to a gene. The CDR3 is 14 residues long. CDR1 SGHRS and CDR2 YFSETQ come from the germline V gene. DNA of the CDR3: TGCGCCAGCAGCCCGGGACAGCGTGGAAACACCATATATTTT. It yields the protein CASSPGQRGNTIYF.

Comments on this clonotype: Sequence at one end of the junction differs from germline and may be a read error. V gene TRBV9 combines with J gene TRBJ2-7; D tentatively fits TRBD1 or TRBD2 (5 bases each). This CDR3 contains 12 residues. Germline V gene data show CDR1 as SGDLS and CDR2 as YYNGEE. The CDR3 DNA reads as TGTGCCAGCAGCGCCTCCGGGACGCTGCGGTTCTTC. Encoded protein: CASSASGTLRFF.

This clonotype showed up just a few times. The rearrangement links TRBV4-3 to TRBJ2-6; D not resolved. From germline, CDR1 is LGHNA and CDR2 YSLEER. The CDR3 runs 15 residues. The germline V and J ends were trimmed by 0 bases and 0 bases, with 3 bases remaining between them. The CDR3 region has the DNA TGCGCCAGCAGCCAAGATATCTCTGGGGCCAACGTCCTGACTTTC. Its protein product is CASSQDISGANVLTF.

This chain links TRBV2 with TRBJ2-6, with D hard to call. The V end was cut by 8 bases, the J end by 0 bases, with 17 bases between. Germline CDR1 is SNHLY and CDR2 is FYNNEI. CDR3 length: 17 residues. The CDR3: CASESESISSGANVLTF. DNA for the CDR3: TGTGCCAGCGAAAGTGAATCCATAAGCTCTGGGGCCAACGTCCTGACTTTC. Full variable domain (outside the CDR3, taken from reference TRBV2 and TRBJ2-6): EPEVTQTPSHQVTQMGQEVILRCVPISNHLYFYWYRQILGQKVEFLVSFYNNEISEKSEIFDDQFSVERPDGSNFTLKIRSTKLEDSAMYFCASESESISSGANVLTFGAGSRLTVL.

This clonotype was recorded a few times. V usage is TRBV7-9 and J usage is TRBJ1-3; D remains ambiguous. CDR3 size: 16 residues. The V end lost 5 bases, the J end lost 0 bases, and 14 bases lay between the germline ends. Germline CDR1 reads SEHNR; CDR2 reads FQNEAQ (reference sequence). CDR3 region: CASSAQWASSGNTIYF. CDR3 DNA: TGTGCCAGCAGCGCTCAGTGGGCTAGCTCTGGAAACACCATATATTTT.

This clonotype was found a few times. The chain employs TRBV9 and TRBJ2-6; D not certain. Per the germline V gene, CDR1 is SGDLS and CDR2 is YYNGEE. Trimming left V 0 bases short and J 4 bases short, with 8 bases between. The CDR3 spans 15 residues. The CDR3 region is CASSVDGAGANVLTF. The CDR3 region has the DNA TGTGCCAGCAGCGTAGACGGCGCCGGGGCCAACGTCCTGACTTTC. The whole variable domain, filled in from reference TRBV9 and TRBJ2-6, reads DSGVTQTPKHLITATGQRVTLRCSPRSGDLSVYWYQQSLDQGLQFLIQYYNGEERAKGNILERFSAQQFPDLHSELNLSSLELGDSALYFCASSVDGAGANVLTFGAGSRLTVL.

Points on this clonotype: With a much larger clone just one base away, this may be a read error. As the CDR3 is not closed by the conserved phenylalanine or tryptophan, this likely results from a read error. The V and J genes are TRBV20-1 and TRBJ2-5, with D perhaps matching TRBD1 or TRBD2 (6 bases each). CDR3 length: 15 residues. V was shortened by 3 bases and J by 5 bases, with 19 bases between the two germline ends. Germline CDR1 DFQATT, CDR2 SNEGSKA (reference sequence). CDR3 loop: CSASGRQDRGETQYL. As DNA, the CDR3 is TGCAGTGCTAGCGGACGACAGGACCGGGGGGAGACCCAGTACCTC.

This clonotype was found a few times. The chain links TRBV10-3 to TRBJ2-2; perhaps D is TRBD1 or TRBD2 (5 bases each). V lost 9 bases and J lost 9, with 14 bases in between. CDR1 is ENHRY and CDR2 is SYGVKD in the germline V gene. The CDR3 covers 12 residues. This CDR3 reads CAIQDGAWELFF. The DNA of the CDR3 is TGTGCCATTCAAGACGGGGCGTGGGAGCTGTTTTTT.

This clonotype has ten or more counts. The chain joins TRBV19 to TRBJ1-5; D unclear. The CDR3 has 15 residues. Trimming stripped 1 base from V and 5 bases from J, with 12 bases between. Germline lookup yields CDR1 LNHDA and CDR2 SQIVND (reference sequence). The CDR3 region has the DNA TGTGCCAGTAGTATAGGAGGAGGGCCCGATCAGCCCCAGCATTTT. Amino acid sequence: CASSIGGGPDQPQHF.

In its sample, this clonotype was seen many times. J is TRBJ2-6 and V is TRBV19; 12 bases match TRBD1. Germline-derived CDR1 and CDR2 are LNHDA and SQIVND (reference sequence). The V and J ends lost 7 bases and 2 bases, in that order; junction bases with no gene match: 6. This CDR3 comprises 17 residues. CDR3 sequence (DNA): TGTGCCAGTAAACGGGACAGGGGGCTAACTGGGGCCAACGTCCTGACTTTC. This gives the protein CASKRDRGLTGANVLTF.

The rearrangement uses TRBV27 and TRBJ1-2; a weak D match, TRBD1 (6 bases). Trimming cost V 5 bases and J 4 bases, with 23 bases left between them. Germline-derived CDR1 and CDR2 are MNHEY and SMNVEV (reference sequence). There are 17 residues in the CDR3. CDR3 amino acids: CASSRDRDTLTSYGYTF. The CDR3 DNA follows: TGTGCCAGCAGTCGTGACCGGGACACACTCACCTCCTATGGCTACACCTTC.

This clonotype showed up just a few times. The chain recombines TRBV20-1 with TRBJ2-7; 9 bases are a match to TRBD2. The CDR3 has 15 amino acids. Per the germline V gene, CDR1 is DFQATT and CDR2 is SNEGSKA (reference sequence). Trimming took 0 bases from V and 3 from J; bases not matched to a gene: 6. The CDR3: CSARDRLAGVYEQYF. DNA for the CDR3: TGCAGTGCTAGAGATCGGTTAGCGGGGGTCTACGAGCAGTACTTC.

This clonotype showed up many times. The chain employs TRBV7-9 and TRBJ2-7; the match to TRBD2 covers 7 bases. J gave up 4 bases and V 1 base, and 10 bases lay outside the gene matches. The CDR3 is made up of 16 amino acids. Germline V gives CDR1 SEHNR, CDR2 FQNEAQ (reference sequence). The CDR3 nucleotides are TGTGCCAGCAGCTTAGTGGCGGGGAGACTAGCTTACGAGCAGTACTTC. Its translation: CASSLVAGRLAYEQYF.

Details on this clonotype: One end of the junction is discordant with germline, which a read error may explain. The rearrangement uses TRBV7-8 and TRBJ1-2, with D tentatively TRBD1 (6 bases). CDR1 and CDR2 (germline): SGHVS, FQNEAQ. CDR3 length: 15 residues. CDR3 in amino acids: CASSLGNQGNDGNTF. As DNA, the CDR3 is TGTGCCAGCAGCTTAGGGAATCAGGGGAACGATGGCAACACCTTC.

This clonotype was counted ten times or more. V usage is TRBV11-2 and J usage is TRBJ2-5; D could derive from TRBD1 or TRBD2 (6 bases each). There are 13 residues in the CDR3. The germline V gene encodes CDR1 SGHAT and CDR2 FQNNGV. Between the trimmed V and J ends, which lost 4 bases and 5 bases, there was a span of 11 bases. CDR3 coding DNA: TGTGCCAGCAGCTGGGGGGCTGGGGAGACCCAGTACTTC. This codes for CASSWGAGETQYF.

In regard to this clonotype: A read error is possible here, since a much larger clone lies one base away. The CDR3, as DNA: TGTGCCATCAGCAGACAGAGCCACTACGAGCAGTACTTC. Translated: CAISRQSHYEQYF. The V and J genes are TRBV10-3 and TRBJ2-7, with a possible D match to TRBD1 (5 bases). This CDR3 spans 13 amino acids. CDR1 and CDR2 from the germline V gene are ENHRY and SYGVKD. Trimming removed 6 bases at V and 3 bases at J, with 12 bases between.

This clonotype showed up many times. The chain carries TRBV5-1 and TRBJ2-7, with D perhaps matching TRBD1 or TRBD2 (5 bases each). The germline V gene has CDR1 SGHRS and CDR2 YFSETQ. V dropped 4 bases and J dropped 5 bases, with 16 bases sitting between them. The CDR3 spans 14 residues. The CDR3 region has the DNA TGCGCCAGCAGCCACCCTGGGACGGGCAACGAGCAGTACTTC. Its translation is CASSHPGTGNEQYF.

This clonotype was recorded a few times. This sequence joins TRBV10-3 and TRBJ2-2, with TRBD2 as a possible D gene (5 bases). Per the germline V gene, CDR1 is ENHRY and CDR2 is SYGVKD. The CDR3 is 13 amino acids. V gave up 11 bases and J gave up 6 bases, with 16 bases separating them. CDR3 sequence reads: CASGEVFPGELFF. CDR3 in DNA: TGTGCCTCCGGGGAAGTCTTCCCCGGGGAGCTGTTTTTT.

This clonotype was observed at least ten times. The DNA of the CDR3 is TGTGCCAGCAGCGAGGGGGGTTCCTCCTACGAGCAGTACTTC. Translating it yields CASSEGGSSYEQYF. V gene TRBV9 combines with J gene TRBJ2-7, with D perhaps assigned TRBD1 or TRBD2 (6 bases each). V gave up 3 bases and J gave up 0 bases, with 10 bases separating them. Germline V gene data show CDR1 as SGDLS and CDR2 as YYNGEE. This CDR3 has 14 residues.

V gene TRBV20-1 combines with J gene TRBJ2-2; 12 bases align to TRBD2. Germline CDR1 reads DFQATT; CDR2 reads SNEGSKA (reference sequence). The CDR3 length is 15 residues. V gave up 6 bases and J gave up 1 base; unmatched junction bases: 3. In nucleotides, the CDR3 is TGCAGTGCGGGACTAGCGGGTTGGAACACCGGGGAGCTGTTTTTT. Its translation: CSAGLAGWNTGELFF.

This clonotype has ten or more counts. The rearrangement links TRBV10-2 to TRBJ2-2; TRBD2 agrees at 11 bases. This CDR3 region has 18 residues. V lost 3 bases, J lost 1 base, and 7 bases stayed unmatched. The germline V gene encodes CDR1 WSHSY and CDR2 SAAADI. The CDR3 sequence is CASSDPGLAGGNTGELFF. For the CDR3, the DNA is TGCGCCAGCAGTGATCCTGGGCTAGCGGGGGGGAACACCGGGGAGCTGTTTTTT.

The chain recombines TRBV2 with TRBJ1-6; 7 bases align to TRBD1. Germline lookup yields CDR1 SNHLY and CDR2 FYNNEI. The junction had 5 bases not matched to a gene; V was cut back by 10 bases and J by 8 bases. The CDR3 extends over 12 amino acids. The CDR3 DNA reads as TGTGCCACCAACAGGGGCGATTCACCCCTCCACTTT. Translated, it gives CATNRGDSPLHF.